These 30 T cell receptor beta chains came from one sample sequenced in a study of radiotherapy plus CTLA-4 blockade in lung cancer. Clones were sequenced by immunoSEQ multiplex PCR, and TCRdb holds only the in-frame ones, with some missing. Of some 64,000 clones in the sample, approximately 79% were seen once. This specimen consisted of peripheral blood, obtained from a patient treated with radiotherapy plus ipilimumab. The receptors shown here come from a human donor with non-small cell lung cancer whose response to radiotherapy plus ipilimumab could not be evaluated. Some clones in this sample may be carry-over from other donors' samples.

The J gene is TRBJ1-5, the V gene TRBV6-1, with D perhaps TRBD1 (6 bases). Germline assignment: CDR1 MNHNS and CDR2 SASEGT. V lost 5 bases, J lost 1 base, and 9 bases lay in between. The CDR3 is 14 amino acids. The CDR3 DNA is TGTGCCAGCAGTTCTCAGGGGAGCAATCAGCCCCAGCATTTT. The encoded protein is CASSSQGSNQPQHF.

This clone has a single count. The chain combines TRBV5-6 with TRBJ2-3, with TRBD1 identical over 12 bases. The CDR3 consists of 15 residues. Germline lookup yields CDR1 SGHDT and CDR2 YYEEEE. Germline trimming cut 6 bases from V and 3 bases from J; bases unmatched to any gene: 5. CDR3 protein: CASTWDRGLTDTQYF. In DNA form, the CDR3 reads TGTGCCAGCACCTGGGACAGGGGGCTTACAGATACGCAGTATTTT.

The chain combines TRBV5-4 with TRBJ2-1; 10 bases fit TRBD2. V lost 7 bases to trimming and J lost 8 bases; unmatched junction nucleotides: 12. This CDR3 comprises 15 residues. Germline assignment: CDR1 SGHNT and CDR2 YYREEE (reference sequence). The CDR3 loop reads CASGLGAGGAYEQFF. For the CDR3, the DNA is TGTGCCAGCGGCCTAGGAGCGGGGGGGGCGTATGAGCAGTTCTTC.

The CDR3 nucleotides read TGTGCCAGCACAGTCTACAATGAGCAGTTCTTC. Protein sequence: CASTVYNEQFF. The V and J genes are TRBV2 and TRBJ2-1, with D unresolved. The CDR3 runs 11 residues. V was cut by 7 bases and J by 3 bases, with 4 bases left in between. CDR1 and CDR2 (germline): SNHLY, FYNNEI.

The chain uses TRBV28 and TRBJ2-1; D not resolved. The CDR3 covers 13 residues. The germline V and J ends were trimmed by 3 bases and 7 bases, with 10 bases remaining between them. CDR1 MDHEN and CDR2 SYDVKM come from the germline V gene. The CDR3 DNA reads as TGTGCCAGCAGTTTTGGCCCCATAAATGAGCAGTTCTTC. Translating it yields CASSFGPINEQFF.

The V and J genes are TRBV7-2 and TRBJ1-1, with D possibly matching TRBD1 (5 bases). Germline assignment: CDR1 SGHTA and CDR2 FQGNSA. Trimming stripped 4 bases from V and 4 bases from J, with 13 bases between. The CDR3 contains 14 residues. CDR3 in amino acids: CASSSHFGGTEAFF. CDR3 nucleotides: TGTGCCAGCAGCTCCCATTTCGGGGGCACTGAAGCTTTCTTT.

The CDR3: CASSLAGDTFRPNYGYTF. CDR3 coding DNA: TGTGCCAGCAGCTTAGCGGGGGACACTTTTCGTCCTAACTATGGCTACACCTTC. This chain connects TRBV7-2 to TRBJ1-2, with D maybe TRBD1 (6 bases). Trimming shortened V by 0 bases and J by 0 bases, and 17 bases separated the two germline ends. Germline V gene sequence: CDR1 SGHTA, CDR2 FQGNSA. The CDR3 is made up of 18 amino acids.

The V gene is TRBV6-1, the J gene TRBJ2-1; 10 bases map to TRBD1. CDR3 length: 16 residues. Germline CDR1 and CDR2: MNHNS and SASEGT. V gave up 4 bases and J gave up 8 bases; unmatched junction bases: 11. In DNA form, the CDR3 reads TGTGCCAGCAGTGGAGGGGGAAGGGACAGGGGTTATGAGCAGTTCTTC. As protein: CASSGGGRDRGYEQFF.

The chain joins TRBV7-2 to TRBJ2-3; 10 bases agree with TRBD2. The trim removed 2 bases at V and 0 bases at J, leaving 8 bases unmatched. The V gene's germline CDR1 is SGHTA and CDR2 FQGNSA. The CDR3 covers 18 residues. CDR3 bases: TGTGCCAGCAGCTTATCCCTAGCGGGGGCCGCTAGCACAGATACGCAGTATTTT. It translates to CASSLSLAGAASTDTQYF.

This sequence joins TRBV27 and TRBJ2-7, with 7 bases that match TRBD2. The trim removed 8 bases at V and 6 bases at J, leaving 7 bases unmatched. The CDR3 covers 12 residues. Per germline, CDR1 MNHEY and CDR2 SMNVEV (reference sequence). CDR3: CASSWGGAEQYF. Here the CDR3 DNA reads TGTGCCAGCTCCTGGGGGGGTGCCGAGCAGTACTTC.

CDR3 DNA: TGTGCCAGCACCCCTTTTCCAGGGACAGTCTATGGCTACACCTTC. Translated, it gives CASTPFPGTVYGYTF. V usage is TRBV6-5 and J usage is TRBJ1-2; 7 bases line up with TRBD1. V shed 7 bases, J shed 4 bases, and the junction held 12 bases outside the gene matches. The CDR3 runs to 15 residues. Per the germline V gene, CDR1 is MNHEY and CDR2 is SVGAGI.

This chain joins TRBV27 and TRBJ2-7; weak D call: TRBD2 (5 bases). The CDR3 sequence is 16 residues long. V dropped 3 bases and J dropped 0 bases, with 15 bases sitting between them. The germline CDR1 and CDR2 sequences are MNHEY and SMNVEV (reference sequence). In DNA form, the CDR3 reads TGTGCCAGCAGTTTTGAAGGACTGAGGATCTCCTACGAGCAGTACTTC. Translation: CASSFEGLRISYEQYF.

This clone was seen repeatedly, ten times or more. The J gene is TRBJ1-6, the V gene TRBV27; 9 bases agree with TRBD1. The V segment lost 1 base and the J segment 7 bases; nucleotides outside the gene matches: 5. The CDR3 loop spans 16 amino acids. The germline V gene encodes CDR1 MNHEY and CDR2 SMNVEV (reference sequence). The CDR3 DNA follows: TGTGCCAGCAGTTTATTGGGACAGGGATACAATTCACCCCTCCACTTT. The encoded protein is CASSLLGQGYNSPLHF.

This chain connects TRBV25-1 to TRBJ1-6; the D gene is possibly TRBD1 (5 bases). Trimming stripped 1 base from V and 10 bases from J, with 11 bases between. Germline CDR1 MGHDK, CDR2 SYGVNS. The CDR3 sequence is 14 residues long. The CDR3 bases are TGTGCCAGCAGTGAATCCCAGGGTTGGTCACCCCTCCACTTT. Protein product: CASSESQGWSPLHF.

The genes are TRBV6-6 and TRBJ2-2; TRBD2 matches at 9 bases. The CDR3 has 14 residues. Trimming removed 10 bases from V and 6 bases from J; junction bases left unmatched: 9. Germline V gives CDR1 MNHNY, CDR2 SVGAGI (reference sequence). CDR3 DNA: TGTGCCACCTATACCGGGACTAGCTCCGGGGAGCTGTTTTTT. Its protein is CATYTGTSSGELFF.

V usage is TRBV15 and J usage is TRBJ1-1; 9 bases fit TRBD1. In germline, CDR1 is LNHNV, CDR2 YYDKDF (reference sequence). Losses at the gene ends were 3 bases for V and 3 bases for J; bases not matched to a gene: 5. This CDR3 is built from 15 residues. In DNA form, the CDR3 reads TGTGCCACCAGCAGGGAACAGGGGGCGGACACTGAAGCTTTCTTT. Its protein is CATSREQGADTEAFF.

V gene TRBV11-2 combines with J gene TRBJ1-6; D unclear. CDR3 size: 15 residues. Deletions cut 5 bases from V and 4 bases from J, with 12 bases between. CDR1 and CDR2 (germline): SGHAT, FQNNGV. In nucleotides, the CDR3 is TGTGCCAGCAGCCGAACCCAGAATTATAATTCACCCCTCCACTTT. Translating it yields CASSRTQNYNSPLHF.

The chain uses TRBV27 and TRBJ2-5; 10 nucleotides agree with TRBD1. Losses at the gene ends were 6 bases for V and 5 bases for J; bases not matched to a gene: 6. The germline gives CDR1 MNHEY, CDR2 SMNVEV (reference sequence). The CDR3 totals 14 residues. The DNA for the CDR3 is TGTGCCAGCAGGGGGGACAGGGGATGGGAGACCCAGTACTTC. Translated, it gives CASRGDRGWETQYF.

V is TRBV2 and J is TRBJ1-1; 7 positions agree with TRBD1. Germline CDR1 is SNHLY and CDR2 is FYNNEI. V dropped 7 bases and J dropped 5; count of bases not matched to a gene: 4. The CDR3 is 12 residues long. CDR3 nucleotide sequence: TGTGCCAGCACGGCAGGGGGGACTGAAGCTTTCTTT. It encodes CASTAGGTEAFF.

V is TRBV6-6 and J is TRBJ2-7; 8 bases are a match to TRBD1. The ends lost 6 bases at V and 2 bases at J; junction bases unmatched: 9. CDR1 is MNHNY, CDR2 SVGAGI, per germline (reference sequence). This CDR3 spans 15 amino acids. The CDR3 nucleotides are TGTGCCAGCAGCTACGACAGGGGCGGACCCTACGAGCAGTACTTC. Translated, it gives CASSYDRGGPYEQYF.

This rearrangement joins TRBV6-5 to TRBJ1-1; D unresolved. The V gene lost 1 base and the J gene lost 1 base, with 7 bases spanning the gap. CDR1 and CDR2 from the germline V gene are MNHEY and SVGAGI. CDR3 length: 14 residues. CDR3 protein: CASSYFLANTEAFF. CDR3 coding DNA: TGTGCCAGCAGTTACTTCCTGGCGAACACTGAAGCTTTCTTT.

This sequence joins TRBV29-1 and TRBJ2-5; TRBD1 might be the D (5 bases). CDR3 length equals 12 residues. Trimming shortened V by 3 bases and J by 5 bases, and 10 bases separated the two germline ends. CDR1 and CDR2 from the germline V gene are SQVTM and ANQGSEA. The CDR3 region has the DNA TGCAGCGTTGAGTGGGGCCGGGAGACCCAGTACTTC. This codes for CSVEWGRETQYF.

CDR3 amino acids: CASSFRQGWYNSPLHF. CDR3 sequence (DNA): TGTGCCAGCAGTTTTAGGCAGGGATGGTATAATTCACCCCTCCACTTT. The chain has TRBV28 and TRBJ1-6, with D possibly matching TRBD1 (5 bases). Trimming left V 3 bases short and J 4 bases short, with 13 bases between. Germline CDR1 is MDHEN and CDR2 is SYDVKM. The CDR3 spans 16 residues.

The V and J genes are TRBV19 and TRBJ1-5; D is perhaps TRBD1 (6 bases). From germline, CDR1 is LNHDA and CDR2 SQIVND (reference sequence). The CDR3 is 15 residues long. The germline V and J ends were trimmed by 2 bases and 6 bases, with 14 bases remaining between them. CDR3 protein: CASSITQGRSQPQHF. For the CDR3, the DNA is TGTGCCAGTAGTATAACACAGGGAAGGAGTCAGCCCCAGCATTTT.

This clone was seen a single time. The rearrangement uses TRBV7-8 and TRBJ2-2; TRBD1 matches 9 bases. Germline CDR1 is SGHVS and CDR2 is FQNEAQ. The CDR3 consists of 14 residues. V shed 5 bases and J 7 bases; nucleotides not matched to a gene: 5. DNA for the CDR3: TGTGCCAGCAGCCCCCGGGACAGGGACGGGGAGCTGTTTTTT. It encodes CASSPRDRDGELFF. Based on the CDR3 plus reference TRBV7-8 and TRBJ2-2, the full variable domain is GAGVSQSPRYKVAKRGQDVALRCDPISGHVSLFWYQQALGQGPEFLTYFQNEAQLDKSGLPSDRFFAERPEGSVSTLKIQRTQQEDSAVYLCASSPRDRDGELFFGEGSRLTVL.

The chain has TRBV9 and TRBJ1-1; D is undetermined. Germline assignment: CDR1 SGDLS and CDR2 YYNGEE. V was pared by 4 bases and J by 5 bases, with 12 bases between. The CDR3 consists of 13 residues. In DNA form, the CDR3 reads TGTGCCAGCAGCCCCTTCAGGCTGACTGAAGCTTTCTTT. It translates to CASSPFRLTEAFF.

This clone came up a few times. The V gene is TRBV19, the J gene TRBJ1-5, with TRBD1 as a possible D gene (6 bases). This CDR3 region has 13 residues. Germline V CDR1 and CDR2: LNHDA, SQIVND (reference sequence). V lost 9 bases and J 3 bases, leaving 12 bases between the germline ends. This CDR3 is CASRRQVNQPQHF. Written as DNA, the CDR3 is TGTGCCAGCCGTAGACAGGTCAATCAGCCCCAGCATTTT.

V is TRBV4-2 and J is TRBJ2-5, with 11 bases identical to TRBD2. CDR1 LGHNA and CDR2 YNFKEQ come from the germline V gene. The CDR3 covers 16 residues. The V gene end was trimmed by 3 bases and the J gene end by 4 bases; junction bases not matched to a gene: 7. CDR3 sequence: CASSQGSGGARETQYF. The CDR3 nucleotides are TGTGCCAGCAGCCAGGGTAGCGGGGGGGCGCGAGAGACCCAGTACTTC.

This clone has just one count. This chain connects TRBV9 to TRBJ1-6, with 9 nucleotides matching TRBD1. CDR1 is SGDLS and CDR2 is YYNGEE in the germline V gene. J was trimmed by 9 bases and V by 6 bases; bases with no gene match: 7. This CDR3 spans 14 amino acids. The CDR3 reads CASTTGGEGSPLHF. The CDR3, as DNA: TGTGCCAGCACAACAGGGGGCGAAGGTTCACCCCTCCACTTT.

V and J are TRBV6-1 and TRBJ1-4, with 7 nucleotides matching TRBD1. V was pared by 6 bases and J by 4 bases, with 8 bases of the junction left unmatched. The CDR3 extends over 15 amino acids. The germline V gene has CDR1 MNHNS and CDR2 SASEGT. In DNA, the CDR3 is TGTGCCAGCAGGGGCCTCCGGGACAGTAATGAAAAACTGTTTTTT. This encodes CASRGLRDSNEKLFF.